This T cell receptor (beta chain) is drawn from a study of cytomegalovirus exposure and HLA in healthy donors. The study, taken as a whole, reports: Association with HLA alleles at 0.05 false discovery rate was found for 16,951 TCR beta sequences in a later analysis. In a later analysis, CMV-associated beta chains were mostly HLA-associated, it appeared.

This CDR3 region has 18 residues. Trimming removed 0 bases from V and 6 bases from J; junction bases left unmatched: 9. CDR1 LGHNA and CDR2 YSLEER come from the germline V gene. In regard to this clone: Its antigen is unidentified.

The PCR made use of 60 Vbeta and 13 Jbeta primers. The assay was immunoSEQ multiplex PCR, and TCRdb's table has in-frame clones only and misses some. The repertoire has roughly 110,000 clones, roughly 71% of them found once; the top ten carry 2.5% to 3%. The sequencing input was PBMCs. This receptor was identified in a male donor in good health and CMV-seropositive. V is TRBV4-3 and J is TRBJ2-1, with 12 bases identical to TRBD1. The DNA for the CDR3 is TGCGCCAGCAGCCAAGATTGGGGGGACAGGGGGCCAGGCAATGAGCAGTTCTTC. It is translated as CASSQDWGDRGPGNEQFF.